One sample yielded the 30 T cell receptor beta chains listed below, sequenced in a study of cytomegalovirus exposure and HLA in healthy donors. The primer mix had 60 Vbeta and 13 Jbeta primers. Some clones are missing from TCRdb's copy, which holds only in-frame ones; the method was immunoSEQ multiplex PCR. The ten top clones account for around 1.4%, within a sample of 150,000 to 200,000 clones. Sequenced: PBMCs. These receptors came from an older woman in good health and CMV-seronegative.

The chain links TRBV7-2 to TRBJ2-6; TRBD1 agrees at 11 bases. The V gene end was trimmed by 9 bases and the J gene end by 2 bases; junction bases not matched to a gene: 3. CDR1 and CDR2 (germline): SGHTA, FQGNSA. The CDR3 consists of 15 residues. The CDR3 region is CARGDRGTGANVLTF. CDR3 sequence (DNA): TGTGCCAGAGGGGACAGGGGGACTGGGGCCAACGTCCTGACTTTC.

This chain joins TRBV18 and TRBJ2-7; D remains unclear. This CDR3 has 11 amino acids. CDR1 is KGHSH, CDR2 LQKENI, per germline. V was clipped by 1 base and J by 5 bases, with 3 bases between them. The CDR3 DNA sequence: TGTGCCAGCTCACCACTAGACGAGCAGTACTTC. Translating gives CASSPLDEQYF.

This rearrangement joins TRBV11-3 to TRBJ2-6; 7 positions match TRBD1. Germline trimming cut 5 bases from V and 1 base from J; bases unmatched to any gene: 8. The length of the CDR3 is 17 residues. CDR1 is SGHNT, CDR2 YENEEA, per germline. The CDR3 spells CASSPRDSYSGANVLTF. CDR3 nucleotides: TGTGCCAGCAGCCCCCGGGACAGTTATTCTGGGGCCAACGTCCTGACTTTC.

The rearrangement links TRBV6-5 to TRBJ1-1, with D tentatively TRBD1 (5 bases). Germline V gene lookup returns CDR1 MNHEY and CDR2 SVGAGI. The CDR3 consists of 13 residues. Trimming pared 2 bases from V and 6 bases from J, leaving 10 bases between. This CDR3 is CASSYGGVAEAFF. The CDR3 DNA reads as TGTGCCAGCAGTTACGGGGGGGTGGCTGAAGCTTTCTTT.

CDR3 DNA sequence: TGTGCCAGCAGCTTACGCTCGGGGAATGAGCAGTTCTTC. It encodes CASSLRSGNEQFF. The rearrangement joins TRBV7-3 to TRBJ2-1; a possible D gene is TRBD2 (5 bases). The V end lost 2 bases, the J end lost 7 bases, and 9 bases lay between the germline ends. This CDR3 spans 13 amino acids. Germline V gene sequence: CDR1 SGHTA, CDR2 FQGTGA.

The rearrangement joins TRBV27 to TRBJ2-1; 15 bases are shared with TRBD2. V shed 8 bases, J shed 9 bases, and the junction held 11 bases outside the gene matches. Germline assignment: CDR1 MNHEY and CDR2 SMNVEV (reference sequence). This CDR3 has 16 residues. CDR3 loop: CASLPGLAGGRGEQFF. The DNA of the CDR3 is TGTGCCAGCCTCCCTGGACTAGCGGGAGGGCGGGGTGAGCAGTTCTTC.

V gene TRBV12-5 combines with J gene TRBJ2-3; possibly TRBD1 for D (6 bases). CDR1 LGHNT and CDR2 FRNRAP come from the germline V gene. The length of the CDR3 is 13 residues. Deletions cut 5 bases from V and 4 bases from J, with 10 bases between. The CDR3 reads CASGLQGADTQYF. The CDR3 DNA follows: TGTGCTAGTGGTCTACAGGGAGCAGATACGCAGTATTTT.

This chain links TRBV25-1 with TRBJ2-5, with TRBD2 matching over 9 bases. There are 15 residues in the CDR3. Trimming took 5 bases from V and 5 from J; bases not matched to a gene: 9. From germline, CDR1 is MGHDK and CDR2 SYGVNS. The CDR3 nucleotides read TGTGCCAGCAGTTCCTACATAGGACTAGCGGAGACCCAGTACTTC. It codes for CASSSYIGLAETQYF. Full variable domain (outside the CDR3, taken from reference TRBV25-1 and TRBJ2-5): EADIYQTPRYLVIGTGKKITLECSQTMGHDKMYWYQQDPGMELHLIHYSYGVNSTEKGDLSSESTVSRIRTEHFPLTLESARPSHTSQYLCASSSYIGLAETQYFGPGTRLLVL.

As concerns this clone: The identical CDR3 is also encoded by other nucleotide sequences in the sample. The CDR3 nucleotides are TGTGCCAGCAGTTACTCGAGAGGGAATCAGCCCCAGCATTTT. Protein sequence: CASSYSRGNQPQHF. The chain combines TRBV6-5 with TRBJ1-5; D not certain. The CDR3 loop spans 14 amino acids. The germline V gene encodes CDR1 MNHEY and CDR2 SVGAGI. V lost 0 bases and J lost 4, with 7 bases in between.

The chain employs TRBV27 and TRBJ2-2; perhaps TRBD1 as D (6 bases). This CDR3 region has 17 residues. The germline gives CDR1 MNHEY, CDR2 SMNVEV (reference sequence). Trimming took off 2 bases at V and 0 bases at J, with 13 bases between the two ends. CDR3 region: CASSLRLAGANTGELFF. CDR3 DNA sequence: TGTGCCAGCAGTTTAAGGCTAGCAGGGGCGAACACCGGGGAGCTGTTTTTT.

V gene TRBV7-2 combines with J gene TRBJ1-2; 10 bases are a match to TRBD1. Trimming cost V 2 bases and J 5 bases; bases outside gene matches: 8. Germline CDR1 reads SGHTA; CDR2 reads FQGNSA. The CDR3 has 16 residues. Here the CDR3 reads CASSLMRQGAGYGYTF. CDR3 nucleotides: TGTGCCAGCAGCTTAATGAGACAGGGGGCTGGGTATGGCTACACCTTC.

V is TRBV5-4 and J is TRBJ2-4; 7 positions match TRBD1. CDR1 and CDR2 from the germline V gene are SGHNT and YYREEE (reference sequence). V lost 3 bases, J lost 1 base, and 16 bases stayed unmatched. There are 19 residues in the CDR3. The CDR3 sequence: CASSSPEDRRSGAKNIQYF. The CDR3 bases are TGTGCCAGCAGCTCTCCCGAGGACAGGAGATCCGGGGCCAAAAACATTCAGTACTTC.

The rearrangement uses TRBV5-4 and TRBJ2-7; possible D gene TRBD1, 5 bases. This CDR3 region has 15 residues. Germline V lookup: CDR1 SGHNT, CDR2 YYREEE (reference sequence). V lost 2 bases and J 3 bases, leaving 15 bases between the germline ends. As DNA, the CDR3 is TGTGCCAGCAGCTTAAAGGACACCTCTTTCTACGAGCAGTACTTC. Translation gives CASSLKDTSFYEQYF.

The gene calls are TRBV30 and TRBJ1-1; D call uncertain. CDR1 and CDR2 from the germline V gene are GTSNPN and SVGIG (reference sequence). V dropped 4 bases and J dropped 5 bases, with 11 bases sitting between them. This CDR3 has 12 residues. The DNA for the CDR3 is TGTGCCTGGAAGAGGGTTGGGACTGAAGCTTTCTTT. Translated, it gives CAWKRVGTEAFF.

The chain uses TRBV7-3 and TRBJ2-5, with a tentative D call TRBD2 (7 bases). The CDR3 covers 14 residues. With 3 bases removed from V and 6 bases from J, the gap between germline ends came to 14 bases. Germline V gene data show CDR1 as SGHTA and CDR2 as FQGTGA. The CDR3 region is CASSLRGGTKTQYF. In DNA, the CDR3 is TGTGCCAGCAGCTTGAGGGGGGGGACTAAGACCCAGTACTTC.

V usage is TRBV7-9 and J usage is TRBJ1-2; the D gene is possibly TRBD1 (5 bases). The CDR3 is made up of 16 amino acids. Germline assignment: CDR1 SEHNR and CDR2 FQNEAQ (reference sequence). V was shortened by 1 base and J by 6 bases, with 18 bases between the two germline ends. CDR3 coding DNA: TGTGCCAGCAGCTTAGGGGCCGGCCAGGGAATCCATGGCTACACCTTC. Translating gives CASSLGAGQGIHGYTF.

The chain carries TRBV4-2 and TRBJ2-2; D unresolved. CDR3 length: 16 amino acids. Trimming left V 1 base short and J 4 bases short, with 13 bases between. Germline V gene data show CDR1 as LGHNA and CDR2 as YNFKEQ. CDR3 in amino acids: CASSQGIVSATGELFF. As DNA, the CDR3 is TGTGCCAGCAGCCAAGGGATAGTCAGCGCCACCGGGGAGCTGTTTTTT.

This chain links TRBV7-3 with TRBJ2-1; 7 positions agree with TRBD2. This CDR3 contains 17 residues. Germline V gene lookup returns CDR1 SGHTA and CDR2 FQGTGA. V shed 1 base and J 0 bases; nucleotides not matched to a gene: 6. The DNA for the CDR3 is TGTGCCAGCAGCTTAATCGGGCGGACTAGCTCCTACAATGAGCAGTTCTTC. Its protein product is CASSLIGRTSSYNEQFF.

The chain links TRBV20-1 to TRBJ1-4, with D uncertain. Germline values: CDR1 DFQATT, CDR2 SNEGSKA (reference sequence). The V end was cut by 3 bases, the J end by 7 bases, with 3 bases between. This CDR3 has 10 residues. The CDR3 DNA follows: TGCAGTGCTAGTAGTGAAAAACTGTTTTTT. Its protein is CSASSEKLFF.

The J gene is TRBJ1-5, the V gene TRBV28, with 8 bases identical to TRBD1. This CDR3 has 14 amino acids. Germline CDR1 MDHEN, CDR2 SYDVKM. V lost 4 bases to trimming and J lost 3 bases; unmatched junction nucleotides: 2. For the CDR3, the DNA is TGTGCCAGCAGTTGGACAGGGTCCAATCAGCCCCAGCATTTT. Its protein product is CASSWTGSNQPQHF.

This chain connects TRBV18 to TRBJ1-2; 8 bases line up with TRBD1. V lost 2 bases, J lost 8 bases, and 16 bases stayed unmatched. From germline, CDR1 is KGHSH and CDR2 LQKENI. The CDR3 has 17 amino acids. The DNA for the CDR3 is TGTGCCAGCTCACCATCCCTGACGGACCAGGGGGCGGAGGGCTACACCTTC. It codes for CASSPSLTDQGAEGYTF.

The genes are TRBV18 and TRBJ1-3; the D is unclear. V lost 3 bases to trimming and J lost 0 bases, with 12 bases between them. Germline CDR1 KGHSH, CDR2 LQKENI. The CDR3 spans 16 residues. The CDR3 here is CASSPPGKVSGNTIYF. The CDR3 nucleotides are TGTGCCAGCTCACCCCCCGGTAAAGTCTCTGGAAACACCATATATTTT.

The rearrangement joins TRBV2 to TRBJ2-3; possibly TRBD1 for D (5 bases). V dropped 6 bases and J dropped 4 bases, with 14 bases sitting between them. Germline CDR1 SNHLY, CDR2 FYNNEI. This CDR3 comprises 14 residues. The CDR3 protein is CASRGLQGADTQYF. The CDR3 region has the DNA TGTGCCAGCAGGGGCCTGCAGGGCGCAGATACGCAGTATTTT.

The gene calls are TRBV5-1 and TRBJ1-3; D is uncertain. Germline values: CDR1 SGHRS, CDR2 YFSETQ. The ends were cut back, 4 bases at V and 9 bases at J, with 14 bases in the middle. The CDR3 length is 13 residues. DNA of the CDR3: TGCGCCAGCAGCGTAAGACCGGGAGGCACCATATATTTT. It yields the protein CASSVRPGGTIYF.

The chain links TRBV5-6 to TRBJ2-5, with 9 positions matching TRBD2. This CDR3 comprises 14 residues. The J segment lost 9 bases and the V segment lost 2 bases, leaving 8 bases of the junction unmatched. Germline V gene lookup returns CDR1 SGHDT and CDR2 YYEEEE. The CDR3 loop reads CASSLEAGGGPQYF. As DNA, the CDR3 is TGTGCCAGCAGCTTAGAAGCGGGAGGAGGGCCCCAGTACTTC.

In DNA form, the CDR3 reads TGTGCCAGCAGCCATTTGACAGGGGACTACGAGCAGTACTTC. This gives the protein CASSHLTGDYEQYF. V and J are TRBV6-1 and TRBJ2-5; 8 bases are shared with TRBD1. Near its end, the DNA agrees better with TRBJ2-7, so the J call may be wrong. Germline V CDR1 and CDR2: MNHNS, SASEGT. The CDR3 is 14 residues long.

This chain uses TRBV19 with TRBJ1-5, with 10 positions matching TRBD1. CDR1 and CDR2 (germline): LNHDA, SQIVND (reference sequence). The CDR3 totals 15 residues. V dropped 6 bases and J dropped 6; count of bases not matched to a gene: 8. The CDR3 here is CASRARQGAGQPQHF. Here the CDR3 DNA reads TGTGCCAGTAGGGCCCGACAGGGGGCGGGTCAGCCCCAGCATTTT.

The genes are TRBV29-1 and TRBJ2-1; TRBD1 aligns across 8 bases. CDR3 length: 14 amino acids. Germline lookup yields CDR1 SQVTM and CDR2 ANQGSEA. The V segment lost 6 bases and the J segment 7 bases; nucleotides outside the gene matches: 11. CDR3 sequence: CSVETRTGRNEQFF. CDR3 bases: TGCAGCGTAGAGACCCGGACAGGGAGGAATGAGCAGTTCTTC.

This chain links TRBV5-6 with TRBJ1-1; D ambiguous. This CDR3 has 14 residues. V was trimmed by 0 bases and J by 4 bases, leaving 10 bases between them. Germline V lookup: CDR1 SGHDT, CDR2 YYEEEE. DNA of the CDR3: TGTGCCAGCAGCTTGGTTCGGGGTGGCACTGAAGCTTTCTTT. Its protein is CASSLVRGGTEAFF.

This chain uses TRBV10-3 with TRBJ2-5; TRBD2 agrees at 8 bases. The closer fit of TRBJ2-7 to the DNA end suggests the J call may be wrong. The CDR3 sequence is 14 residues long. The germline V gene encodes CDR1 ENHRY and CDR2 SYGVKD. In DNA, the CDR3 is TGTGCCATCAGTTTGGACGGGGGGGCCGACGAGCAGTACTTC. Protein: CAISLDGGADEQYF.